This T cell receptor (beta chain) was documented in a study of T cells after yellow fever vaccination. At the level of the study: Fractions containing few cells were prepared with SMART-Seq v4 Ultra Low Input. Study outcomes and limitations: Contaminating bulk clonotypes could be abundant in FACS-sorted repertoires.

The sample holds a few counts of this clonotype. Its antigen remains unidentified. Making TCR cDNA involved 5'RACE template switching, which added UMIs and a universal primer site. MiXCR, applied by TCRdb to the 5' RACE reads, yields one record per CDR3 protein. This repertoire shows nearly 550,000 distinct CDR3 sequences, 15% to 20% found once; its top ten account for roughly an eighth. CDR3 length: 14 amino acids. Germline assignment: CDR1 SGHTA and CDR2 FQGNSA. The ends were cut back, 4 bases at V and 5 bases at J, with 11 bases in the middle. The chain uses TRBV7-2 and TRBJ2-2; D is perhaps TRBD2 (5 bases). The receptor was derived from a young man who received the YFV17D yellow fever vaccine. Sequenced here: PBMCs, sampled 15 days after the yellow fever booster vaccination. The CDR3 nucleotides read TGTGCCAGCAGCTCTGGACTGTTAACCGGGGAGCTGTTTTTT. This encodes CASSSGLLTGELFF.